The 5 T cell receptor beta chains below all came from one sample that was sequenced in a study of CD8 T cells in ankylosing spondylitis. Overall study results and limits: It appeared that ankylosing spondylitis blood was characterized by a TCR beta motif of under ten highly homologous variants.

Which antigens these TCRs recognize remains unknown. TCRdb reprocessed the 5' RACE reads via MiXCR and lists one record per CDR3 protein. The sample holds a few hundred thousand distinct CDR3 sequences, 6.5% to 10% seen once. What was sequenced was blood, either unsorted or a sorted T cell fraction (not recorded which). The receptors were gathered from a male donor with ankylosing spondylitis.

This clonotype turned up a few times. The CDR3 protein is CASSLPGHVIYEQYF. For the CDR3, the DNA is TGTGCCAGCAGCCTACCGGGACATGTGATCTACGAGCAGTACTTC. V and J are TRBV7-8 and TRBJ2-7; TRBD1 is a possible D gene (6 bases). Germline V gives CDR1 SGHVS, CDR2 FQNEAQ. Trimming shortened V by 5 bases and J by 3 bases, and 17 bases separated the two germline ends. This CDR3 has 15 residues.

This clonotype was counted a few times. This chain joins TRBV5-1 and TRBJ2-1, with a tentative D call TRBD1 (6 bases). V lost 0 bases and J lost 6, with 13 bases in between. This CDR3 spans 15 amino acids. Germline loops: CDR1 SGHRS, CDR2 YFSETQ. The CDR3 bases are TGCGCCAGCAGCTTGGGTCAGGGGTTGGTCAATGAGCAGTTCTTC. Translating it yields CASSLGQGLVNEQFF.

This clonotype occurred many times. This chain links TRBV20-1 with TRBJ2-3; D gene ambiguous. Germline CDR1 and CDR2: DFQATT and SNEGSKA (reference sequence). Trimming left V 6 bases short and J 3 bases short, with 16 bases between. This CDR3 has 14 residues. CDR3 amino acids: CSAKDWTLTDTQYF. The CDR3 DNA follows: TGCAGTGCCAAAGACTGGACCTTGACAGATACGCAGTATTTT.

This clonotype was detected many times. This chain joins TRBV29-1 and TRBJ1-2, with 7 bases matching TRBD1. V shed 5 bases, J shed 2 bases, and the junction held 14 bases outside the gene matches. This CDR3 has 16 residues. CDR1 is SQVTM, CDR2 ANQGSEA, per germline. The CDR3 DNA reads as TGCAGCGTTCAACAGGGGCCCGGTGGTTCGAACTATGGCTACACCTTC. Protein product: CSVQQGPGGSNYGYTF.

A few counts support this clonotype. This chain links TRBV5-1 with TRBJ2-2; D not resolved. The V end was cut by 0 bases, the J end by 2 bases, with 11 bases between. Germline V lookup: CDR1 SGHRS, CDR2 YFSETQ. CDR3 size: 16 residues. CDR3 sequence reads: CASSLADGRNTGELFF. CDR3 in DNA: TGCGCCAGCAGCTTGGCGGACGGACGTAACACCGGGGAGCTGTTTTTT.